This T cell receptor beta chain came from a study of OX40 agonist ivuxolimab in advanced cancers. This table comes from immunoSEQ multiplex PCR, and its TCRdb copy is limited to in-frame clones, with some not included. The repertoire holds roughly 36,000 clones, with about nine tenths as singletons. The cohort excluded patients with autoimmune disease history or systemic immunosuppression. Per germline, CDR1 MNHEY and CDR2 SVGAGI. V dropped 4 bases and J dropped 4 bases, with 10 bases sitting between them. This CDR3 region has 13 residues. The clonotype originates from an adult with an advanced solid tumor such as melanoma, head and neck, liver or kidney cancer. The material was CD4+ or CD8+ T cells sorted from blood, obtained in a trial of the OX40 agonist ivuxolimab. This chain links TRBV6-5 with TRBJ1-2; a weak D match, TRBD1 (6 bases). The DNA for the CDR3 is TGTGCCAGCAGTTCAGACAGGATCTATGGCTACACCTTC. Its translation is CASSSDRIYGYTF.